The T cell receptor beta chain described here comes from a study of blood T cell dynamics during melanoma immunotherapy. As to time point: pre-treatment baseline. Profiling relied on immunoSEQ multiplex PCR, and the TCRdb table lists in-frame clones only, not all of them. The repertoire holds some 16,000 clones, with approximately 81% as singletons. Sample: blood, taken from a patient treated with checkpoint blockade. The TCR originated in a human donor with melanoma.

CDR3 bases: TGCGCCAGCAGCTTGGGGGGATGGAGCACAGATACGCAGTATTTT. Its protein is CASSLGGWSTDTQYF. The J gene is TRBJ2-3, the V gene TRBV5-1; no firm D call. Trimming took 0 bases from V and 0 from J, leaving 8 bases between them. The CDR3 sequence is 15 residues long. In germline, CDR1 is SGHRS, CDR2 YFSETQ. Variable domain in full (rest from reference TRBV5-1 and TRBJ2-3): KAGVTQTPRYLIKTRGQQVTLSCSPISGHRSVSWYQQTPGQGLQFLFEYFSETQRNKGNFPGRFSGRQFSNSRSEMNVSTLELGDSALYLCASSLGGWSTDTQYFGPGTRLTVL.